The clone carrying this T cell receptor beta chain was detected a few times. The antigen is not known. Study observations and caveats: The TCR gene usage of tumor memory CD4+ T cells clustered together with blood and lymph node memory CD4+ cells and with lymph node naive CD4+ cells. Tumor Treg TCRs overlapped most with tumor naive CD4+ cells.

After constant-region reverse-primer amplification, full-length variable regions underwent semi-nested PCR with Nested Universal Primer A. MiXCR, run by TCRdb on the 5' RACE reads, gives a single entry per CDR3 protein. Of about 34,000 distinct CDR3 sequences in the sample, approximately 30% were seen once. CDR1 is SGHVS, CDR2 FNYEAQ, per germline. The CDR3 runs to 22 residues. V lost 4 bases, J lost 0 bases, and 19 bases stayed unmatched. Source material: naive CD4+ T cells sorted from a lymph node. Indicated subset: naive CD4+ T cells, CD4+CD45RA+CD25-. This TCR was recovered from a female donor with breast cancer. The V gene is TRBV7-6, the J gene TRBJ2-1; 12 bases are shared with TRBD2. CDR3 in amino acids: CASSSPLKGLAGLRSSYNEQFF. CDR3 coding DNA: TGTGCCAGCAGCTCCCCCTTAAAGGGACTAGCGGGCCTTAGAAGCTCCTACAATGAGCAGTTCTTC. Together with reference TRBV7-6 and TRBJ2-1, the CDR3 gives the full variable domain: GAGVSQSPRYKVTKRGQDVALRCDPISGHVSLYWYRQALGQGPEFLTYFNYEAQQDKSGLPNDRFSAERPEGSISTLTIQRTEQRDSAMYRCASSSPLKGLAGLRSSYNEQFFGPGTRLTVL.